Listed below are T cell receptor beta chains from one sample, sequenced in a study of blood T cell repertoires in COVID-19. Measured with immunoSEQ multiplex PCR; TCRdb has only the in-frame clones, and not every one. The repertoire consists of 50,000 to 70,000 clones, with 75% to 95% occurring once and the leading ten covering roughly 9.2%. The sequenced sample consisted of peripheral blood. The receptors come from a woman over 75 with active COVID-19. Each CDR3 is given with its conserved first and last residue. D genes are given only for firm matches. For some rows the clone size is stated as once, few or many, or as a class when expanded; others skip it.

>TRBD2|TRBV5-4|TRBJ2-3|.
TGTGCCAGCAGCTCCCACACTAGCGGGGGTACGACAGATACGCAGTATTTT
CASSSHTSGGTTDTQYF
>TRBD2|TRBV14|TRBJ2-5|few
TGTGCCAGCAGCCCGCCTGGGACTAGCCTCGGGCAGACCCAGTACTTC
CASSPPGTSLGQTQYF
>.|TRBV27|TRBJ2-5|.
TGTGCCAGCAGTGAAACACAGGGTCCACAGACCCAGTACTTC
CASSETQGPQTQYF
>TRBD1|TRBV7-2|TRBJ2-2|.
TGTGCCAGCAGCTTACTACAGGGGGCGTTACACACCGGGGAGCTGTTTTTT
CASSLLQGALHTGELFF
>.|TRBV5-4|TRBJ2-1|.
TGTGCCAGCAGCTTCGGTGGACTGGCGGACAATGAGCAGTTCTTC
CASSFGGLADNEQFF
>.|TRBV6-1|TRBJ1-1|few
TGTGCCAGCAGTGAAAGCGGTTTGAACACTGAAGCTTTCTTT
CASSESGLNTEAFF
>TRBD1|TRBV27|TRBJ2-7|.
TGTGCCAGCAGTTTATCTTTCTATCGGGACAGGGAGTACGAGCAGTACTTC
CASSLSFYRDREYEQYF
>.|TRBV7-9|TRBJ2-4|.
TGTGCCAGCAGCCACCAGGGTGCGGCCAAAAACATTCAGTACTTC
CASSHQGAAKNIQYF
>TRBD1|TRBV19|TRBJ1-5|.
TGTGCCAGTAGTATGGAGGGGGCAGTGAAGCCCCAGCATTTT
CASSMEGAVKPQHF
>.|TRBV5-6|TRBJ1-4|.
TGTGCCAGCAGCTTAAGGGTGGGGGCGGATGAAAAACTGTTTTTT
CASSLRVGADEKLFF
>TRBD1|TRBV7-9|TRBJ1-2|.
TGTGCCAGCAGTCGGGACAGCGTTGGCTACACCTTC
CASSRDSVGYTF
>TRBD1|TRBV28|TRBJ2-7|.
TGTGCCAGCAGTCCACCAATAGGGACAGGGGCTGGTGGGCAGTACTTC
CASSPPIGTGAGGQYF
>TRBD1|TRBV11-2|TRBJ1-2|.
TGTGCCAGCAGCTTAGGTCCGGACAGGGCAAGAGGGGGCTACACCTTC
CASSLGPDRARGGYTF
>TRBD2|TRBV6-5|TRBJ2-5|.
TGTGCCAGCAGTTACCGGACTAGCGGAATAGGGACCCAGTACTTC
CASSYRTSGIGTQYF
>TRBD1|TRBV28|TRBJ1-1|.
TGTGCCAGCAGTCAACAGGGGGAATTAATGAACACTGAAGCTTTCTTT
CASSQQGELMNTEAFF
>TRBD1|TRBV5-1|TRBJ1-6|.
TGCGCCAGCAGCGACGGACAGGCTGGTGAACCCCTCCACTTT
CASSDGQAGEPLHF
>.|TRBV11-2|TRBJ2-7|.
TGTGCCAGCAGCTTAGGTCTCTGGGGGAGGTACGAGCAGTACTTC
CASSLGLWGRYEQYF
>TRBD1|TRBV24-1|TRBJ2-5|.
TGTGCCACCAGTGATTTACCGGGACAGACAGAAGAGACCCAGTACTTC
CATSDLPGQTEETQYF
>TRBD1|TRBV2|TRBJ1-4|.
TGTGCCGTCCGGGACAGCAGAGAAAAACTGTTTTTT
CAVRDSREKLFF
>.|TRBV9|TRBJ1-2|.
TGTGCCAGCAGCCCAAGGGGGGGGTACGGGGGAAGGGAGCGCGATGGCTACACCTTC
CASSPRGGYGGRERDGYTF
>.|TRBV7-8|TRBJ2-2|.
TGTGCCAGCAGCTTAGGAGGGACCGGGGAGCTGTTTTTT
CASSLGGTGELFF
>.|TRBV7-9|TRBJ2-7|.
TGTGCCACCAACCCCAGCGCGGACGAGCAGTACTTC
CATNPSADEQYF
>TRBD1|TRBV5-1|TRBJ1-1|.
TGCGCCAGCAGCATCGGACAGGGCACTGAAGCTTTCTTT
CASSIGQGTEAFF
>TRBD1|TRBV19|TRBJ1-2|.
TGTGCCAGTAGTATCCGAACAGGGGCGAACTATGGCTACACCTTC
CASSIRTGANYGYTF
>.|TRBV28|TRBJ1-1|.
TGTGCCAGCAGCTTTCCTCGGGGGACTATGGACACTGAAGCTTTCTTT
CASSFPRGTMDTEAFF
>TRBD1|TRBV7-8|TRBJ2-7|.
TGTGCCAGCAGCTTGGTACAGGGGGCAGGCTACGAGCAGTACTTC
CASSLVQGAGYEQYF
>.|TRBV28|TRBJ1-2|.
TGTGCCAGCAGTTTGGCGGGAGCTAACTATGGCTACACCTTC
CASSLAGANYGYTF
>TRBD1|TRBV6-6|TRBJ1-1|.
TGTGCCAGCAGTTTAGGGACAGCCTCCACTGAAGCTTTCTTT
CASSLGTASTEAFF
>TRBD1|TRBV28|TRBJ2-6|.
TGTGCCAGCAGTCCCTTGGGACAGGGGTCCGGGGCCAACGTCCTGACTTTC
CASSPLGQGSGANVLTF
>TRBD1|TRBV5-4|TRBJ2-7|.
TGTGCCAGCGAGGACAGGGGCGACTACGAGCAGTACTTC
CASEDRGDYEQYF
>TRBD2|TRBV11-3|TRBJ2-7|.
TGTGCCAGCAGCTTAGATCCCCCTGAGCGGGGGGCCTACGAGCAGTACTTC
CASSLDPPERGAYEQYF
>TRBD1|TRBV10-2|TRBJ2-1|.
TGCGCCAGCAGTGAGCCAGGGGGCCATGAGCAGTTCTTC
CASSEPGGHEQFF
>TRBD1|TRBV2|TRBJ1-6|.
TGTGCCAGCAGTGGGACAGGACCTAATTCACCCCTCCACTTT
CASSGTGPNSPLHF
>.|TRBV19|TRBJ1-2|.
TGTGCCAGTACTAAAGACGGGGGAAGGTACTATGGCTACACCTTC
CASTKDGGRYYGYTF
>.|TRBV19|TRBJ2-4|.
TGTGCCAGTAGTCCACAGGGTTCCATTCAGTACTTC
CASSPQGSIQYF
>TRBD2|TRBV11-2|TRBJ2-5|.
TGTGCCAGCAGCTTATCGGTTAGCGGGGAGACCCAGTACTTC
CASSLSVSGETQYF
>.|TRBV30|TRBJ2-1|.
TGTGCCTGGAGTGGGACAGCTAAAAATGAGCAGTTCTTC
CAWSGTAKNEQFF
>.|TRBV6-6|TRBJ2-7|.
TGTGCCAGCACCTATCACGACAGGTTGGTCGAGCAGTACTTC
CASTYHDRLVEQYF
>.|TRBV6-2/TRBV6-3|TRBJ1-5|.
TGTGCCAGCAGCCCACGGGCAGGGAACATATGGAATAGCAATCAGCCCCAGCATTTT
CASSPRAGNIWNSNQPQHF
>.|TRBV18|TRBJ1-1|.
TGTGCCAGCTCACCGGGCACCTCCTACTGGGAAGCTTTCTTT
CASSPGTSYWEAFF
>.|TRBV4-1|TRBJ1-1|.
TGCGCCAGCAGCCCCCTTGAGTTTGTCCAAGCTTTCTTT
CASSPLEFVQAFF
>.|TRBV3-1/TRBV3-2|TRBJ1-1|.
TGTGCCAGCAGCCAAGGCCGGGGACAAGGGAACACTGAAGCTTTCTTT
CASSQGRGQGNTEAFF
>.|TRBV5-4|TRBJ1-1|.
TGTGCCAGCAGCTTGGGGGGCTGGAACACTGAAGCTTTCTTT
CASSLGGWNTEAFF
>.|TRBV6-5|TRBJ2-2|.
TGTGCCAGCAGGGGGACAACCCAGAACACCGGGGAGCTGTTTTTT
CASRGTTQNTGELFF
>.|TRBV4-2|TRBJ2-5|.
TGTGCCAGCAGCCACCCGGGACAAGGAAAAGAGACCCAGTACTTC
CASSHPGQGKETQYF
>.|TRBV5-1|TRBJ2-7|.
TGCGCCAGCAGCTTGGTCGGGGTCCACGAGCAGTACTTC
CASSLVGVHEQYF
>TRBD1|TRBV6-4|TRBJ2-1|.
TGTGCCAGCAGTGTTAGGGGACAGGGGGCATACAATGAGCAGTTCTTC
CASSVRGQGAYNEQFF
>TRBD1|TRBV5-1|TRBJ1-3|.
TGCGCCAGCAGCTTAAGGGGACAGGGTGGTGGAGACACCATATATTTT
CASSLRGQGGGDTIYF
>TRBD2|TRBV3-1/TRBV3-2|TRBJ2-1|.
TGTGCCAGCAGCCAAGCGCGTAGCGGGGGGGCGCAGCAGTTCTTC
CASSQARSGGAQQFF
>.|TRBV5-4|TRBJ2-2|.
TGTGCCAGCAGCGGCCGGGACTTAGACACCGGGGAGCTGTTTTTT
CASSGRDLDTGELFF
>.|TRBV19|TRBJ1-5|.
TGTGCCAGTAGTATCCCGTATAGCAATCAGCCCCAGCATTTT
CASSIPYSNQPQHF
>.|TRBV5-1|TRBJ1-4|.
TGCGCCAGCAGCTTGGGGACAGAGAATGAAAAACTGTTTTTT
CASSLGTENEKLFF
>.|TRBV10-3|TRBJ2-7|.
TGTGCCATCAGTGAGCCAGCTGACTACCACCCACCCGGGGAGCAGTACTTC
CAISEPADYHPPGEQYF
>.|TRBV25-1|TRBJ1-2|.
TGTGCCAGCAGTCCCGCGGGCTCCCATGGCTACACCTTC
CASSPAGSHGYTF
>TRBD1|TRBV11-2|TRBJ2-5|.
TGTGCCAGCAGCTTAGATGGGACAGTTCAAGAGACCCAGTACTTC
CASSLDGTVQETQYF
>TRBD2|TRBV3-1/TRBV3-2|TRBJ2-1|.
TGTGCCAGCGTCCGGGGGGGTGAGCAGTTCTTC
CASVRGGEQFF
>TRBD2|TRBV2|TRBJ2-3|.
TGTGCCAGCAGTGATCGGGTAGCGGGGGGCACAGATACGCAGTATTTT
CASSDRVAGGTDTQYF